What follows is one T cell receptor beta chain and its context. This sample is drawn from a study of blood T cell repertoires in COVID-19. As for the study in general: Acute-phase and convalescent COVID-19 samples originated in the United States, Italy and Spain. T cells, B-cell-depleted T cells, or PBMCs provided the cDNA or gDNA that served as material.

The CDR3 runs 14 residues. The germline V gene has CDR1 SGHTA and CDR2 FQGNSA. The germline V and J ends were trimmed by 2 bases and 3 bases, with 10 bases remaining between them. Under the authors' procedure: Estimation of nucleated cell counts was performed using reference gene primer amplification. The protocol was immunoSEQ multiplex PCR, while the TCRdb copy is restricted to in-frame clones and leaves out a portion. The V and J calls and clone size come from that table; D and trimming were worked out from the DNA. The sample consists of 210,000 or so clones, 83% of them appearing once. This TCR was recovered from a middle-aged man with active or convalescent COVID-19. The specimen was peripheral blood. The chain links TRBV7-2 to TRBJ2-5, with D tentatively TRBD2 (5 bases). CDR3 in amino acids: CASSLMRAEETQYF. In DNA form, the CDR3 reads TGTGCCAGCAGCTTAATGAGGGCGGAAGAGACCCAGTACTTC. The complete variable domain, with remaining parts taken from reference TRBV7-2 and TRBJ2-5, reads GAGVSQSPSNKVTEKGKDVELRCDPISGHTALYWYRQSLGQGLEFLIYFQGNSAPDKSGLPSDRFSAERTGGSVSTLTIQRTQQEDSAVYLCASSLMRAEETQYFGPGTRLLVL.